These T cell receptor beta chains were read from a single sample in a study of patients and donors after allogeneic stem cell transplantation. TCRdb used MiXCR to reprocess the RT-PCR reads, holding one entry per CDR3 protein. This table holds 150,000 to 250,000 distinct CDR3 sequences, less than 45% found once. Sample: blood, either unsorted or a sorted T cell fraction (not recorded which). The receptors were gathered from a human donor who was either an allogeneic HSCT recipient or a stem cell or donor lymphocyte infusion donor (not recorded which). It is not recorded whose cells these are; they may come from a transplant donor. The conserved cysteine and the conserved F or W are not part of the CDR3 here. Fields, in order: CDR3 length, clone size, V gene, J gene, CDR3 protein. A row's size may be missing; if present it is once, few, many or a size class.

len: 10
abundance: NA
v_gene: TRBV20-1
j_gene: TRBJ2-7
CDR3aa: SANSELDEQY

len: 13
abundance: NA
v_gene: TRBV27
j_gene: TRBJ2-7
CDR3aa: ASSFGTGPLSEQY

len: 14
abundance: NA
v_gene: TRBV30
j_gene: TRBJ1-1
CDR3aa: AWSPRTRIMNTEAF

len: 9
abundance: few
v_gene: TRBV5-1
j_gene: TRBJ1-2
CDR3aa: ASSLGVGYT

len: 13
abundance: few
v_gene: TRBV5-6
j_gene: TRBJ1-4
CDR3aa: ASSPAYSTNEKLF

len: 17
abundance: NA
v_gene: TRBV6-6
j_gene: TRBJ2-7
CDR3aa: ASSYLTPGLAGPYYEQY

len: 12
abundance: NA
v_gene: TRBV25-1
j_gene: TRBJ2-5
CDR3aa: ASSESGDWKTQY

len: 14
abundance: NA
v_gene: TRBV12-3/TRBV12-4
j_gene: TRBJ2-1
CDR3aa: ASSLAGGIGYNEQF

len: 12
abundance: NA
v_gene: TRBV15
j_gene: TRBJ2-7
CDR3aa: ATRTTGTSREQY

len: 15
abundance: few
v_gene: TRBV7-2
j_gene: TRBJ1-1
CDR3aa: ASSLAVGIYMNTEAF

len: 14
abundance: NA
v_gene: TRBV4-2
j_gene: TRBJ2-1
CDR3aa: ASSQDSSGRVSEQF

len: 12
abundance: NA
v_gene: TRBV15
j_gene: TRBJ2-3
CDR3aa: ATSSRGSTDTQY

len: 15
abundance: NA
v_gene: TRBV29-1
j_gene: TRBJ1-1
CDR3aa: SVEGGSLPPESTEAF

len: 13
abundance: few
v_gene: TRBV29-1
j_gene: TRBJ2-5
CDR3aa: SVAGRILTPETQY

len: 10
abundance: few
v_gene: TRBV29-1
j_gene: TRBJ1-2
CDR3aa: SDDRGLYGYT

len: 13
abundance: few
v_gene: TRBV5-6
j_gene: TRBJ1-3
CDR3aa: ASSFGASSGNTIY

len: 11
abundance: few
v_gene: TRBV7-6
j_gene: TRBJ2-7
CDR3aa: ASSLVRGDEQY

len: 16
abundance: NA
v_gene: TRBV4-3
j_gene: TRBJ2-4
CDR3aa: ASSQDIGSGTAKNIQY

len: 14
abundance: few
v_gene: TRBV27
j_gene: TRBJ2-1
CDR3aa: ASRLGVAGGGDEQF

len: 14
abundance: NA
v_gene: TRBV6-2/TRBV6-3
j_gene: TRBJ2-2
CDR3aa: ASSYRDRADTGELF

len: 14
abundance: NA
v_gene: TRBV9
j_gene: TRBJ2-3
CDR3aa: ASSILGAGRTDTQY

len: 14
abundance: NA
v_gene: TRBV5-1
j_gene: TRBJ2-3
CDR3aa: ASSLLAGGRTDTQY

len: 14
abundance: NA
v_gene: TRBV4-2
j_gene: TRBJ2-4
CDR3aa: ASSQSSRLAVNIQY

len: 10
abundance: NA
v_gene: TRBV7-2
j_gene: TRBJ1-1
CDR3aa: ASSLDGSEAF

len: 14
abundance: few
v_gene: TRBV6-2/TRBV6-3
j_gene: TRBJ2-1
CDR3aa: ATLRGSALSYNEQF

len: 12
abundance: NA
v_gene: TRBV25-1
j_gene: TRBJ1-5
CDR3aa: ASSERGSWQPQH

len: 12
abundance: few
v_gene: TRBV27
j_gene: TRBJ2-7
CDR3aa: ASSSRDGSNEQY

len: 9
abundance: few
v_gene: TRBV29-1
j_gene: TRBJ1-2
CDR3aa: SAATYYGYT